The next 27 T cell receptor beta chains were all read from a single sample in a study of blood T cell repertoires in COVID-19. The assay was immunoSEQ multiplex PCR, and TCRdb's table has in-frame clones only and misses some. The sample has hundreds of thousands of clones, about 86% seen once; the top ten hold about 7.4%. Sequenced sample: peripheral blood. These receptors came from a woman between 50 and 59 years old with acute or convalescent COVID-19.

Regarding this clone: Other DNA sequences in this specimen translate into the identical CDR3. The gene calls are TRBV6-5 and TRBJ2-5; maybe TRBD2 (5 bases). The V gene lost 0 bases and the J gene lost 2 bases, with 7 bases spanning the gap. The CDR3 consists of 14 residues. Germline values: CDR1 MNHEY, CDR2 SVGAGI. CDR3 nucleotide sequence: TGTGCCAGCAGTTACTCGGGGAGTCAAGAGACCCAGTACTTC. It specifies CASSYSGSQETQYF.

CDR3 sequence reads: CASSLVGRVNIQYF. The CDR3 region has the DNA TGCGCCAGCAGCTTGGTGGGGCGCGTAAACATTCAGTACTTC. This sequence joins TRBV5-1 and TRBJ2-4; the D gene is possibly TRBD1 (5 bases). The germline gives CDR1 SGHRS, CDR2 YFSETQ. The V end was cut by 0 bases, the J end by 6 bases, with 10 bases between. This CDR3 contains 14 residues.

The gene calls are TRBV14 and TRBJ2-1, with 7 bases that match TRBD1. Germline CDR1 and CDR2: SGHDN and FVKESK. Trimming at V came to 0 bases and at J to 12 bases, leaving 2 bases not matched to a gene. The CDR3 loop spans 12 amino acids. CDR3 amino acids: CASSQDRDRQFF. CDR3 bases: TGTGCCAGCAGCCAAGATCGGGACAGGCAGTTCTTC.

The genes are TRBV3-1 (or the pseudogene TRBV3-2) and TRBJ1-2, with D possibly being TRBD1 (5 bases). Germline V gives CDR1 LGHDT, CDR2 YNNKEL (reference sequence). Trimming stripped 0 bases from V and 4 bases from J, with 9 bases between. This CDR3 is built from 14 residues. CDR3 DNA: TGTGCCAGCAGCCAAGACGGACACCTCTATGGCTACACCTTC. This sequence encodes CASSQDGHLYGYTF.

The V gene is TRBV6-5, the J gene TRBJ2-1; possible D gene TRBD1, 6 bases. V was trimmed by 6 bases and J by 4 bases, leaving 16 bases between them. The CDR3 totals 15 residues. CDR1 is MNHEY and CDR2 is SVGAGI in the germline V gene. The CDR3 DNA reads TGTGCCAGCAGCCAGGACTGGACAGCATACAATGAGCAGTTCTTC. Residues: CASSQDWTAYNEQFF.

Notes on this clone: Since a much larger clone is just one base distant, this may be a read error. CDR3 in amino acids: CASRQSGNTEAFF. The CDR3 DNA follows: TGTGCCAGCCGACAGAGTGGGAACACTGAAGCTTTCTTT. The chain carries TRBV28 and TRBJ1-1; tentative D call: TRBD1 (5 bases). This CDR3 has 13 residues. Germline CDR1 reads MDHEN; CDR2 reads SYDVKM. V lost 8 bases, J lost 1 base, and 11 bases lay in between. The complete variable domain, with remaining parts taken from reference TRBV28 and TRBJ1-1, reads DVKVTQSSRYLVKRTGEKVFLECVQDMDHENMFWYRQDPGLGLRLIYFSYDVKMKEKGDIPEGYSVSREKKERFSLILESASTNQTSMYLCASRQSGNTEAFFGQGTRLTVV.

This clone was recorded only once. The chain carries TRBV6-8 and TRBJ2-7, with D maybe TRBD1 (6 bases). CDR3 length: 15 residues. Per germline, CDR1 MNHGY and CDR2 SAAAGT. Deletions cut 9 bases from V and 0 bases from J, with 18 bases between. Written as DNA, the CDR3 is TGTGCCAGTGGGACACTCACTTCCCACTCCTACGAGCAGTACTTC. This sequence encodes CASGTLTSHSYEQYF.

In its sample, this clone was seen a few times. The CDR3 protein is CASSLDRLSYEQYF. DNA for the CDR3: TGTGCCAGCAGCTTGGACAGGCTCTCCTACGAGCAGTACTTC. The chain carries TRBV5-5 and TRBJ2-7; D perhaps matches TRBD1 (5 bases). The V end lost 0 bases, the J end lost 0 bases, and 7 bases lay between the germline ends. This CDR3 is built from 14 residues. Germline V lookup: CDR1 SGHKS, CDR2 YYEKEE (reference sequence).

This chain connects TRBV6-6 to TRBJ2-2; 15 bases align to TRBD2. V dropped 5 bases and J dropped 4; count of bases not matched to a gene: 11. Germline V lookup: CDR1 MNHNY, CDR2 SVGAGI (reference sequence). This CDR3 is built from 19 residues. The CDR3 here is CASSPFRTSGRAITGELFF. CDR3 nucleotide sequence: TGTGCCAGCAGTCCCTTTAGGACTAGCGGGAGGGCCATCACCGGGGAGCTGTTTTTT.

This rearrangement joins TRBV4-2 to TRBJ2-1; TRBD2 aligns across 8 bases. Trimming cost V 1 base and J 0 bases; bases outside gene matches: 2. This CDR3 is built from 16 residues. Germline V gene sequence: CDR1 LGHNA, CDR2 YNFKEQ. The CDR3 DNA reads TGTGCCAGCAGCCAAGTCAGCGGGAGCTCCTACAATGAGCAGTTCTTC. Protein: CASSQVSGSSYNEQFF.

The chain recombines TRBV11-1 with TRBJ2-3, with 9 bases that match TRBD2. V shed 5 bases and J 3 bases; nucleotides not matched to a gene: 9. The CDR3 runs 16 residues. Germline-derived CDR1 and CDR2 are SGHAT and FQDESV (reference sequence). The CDR3 sequence is CASSPPPGLATDTQYF. Here the CDR3 DNA reads TGTGCCAGCAGCCCGCCACCGGGACTAGCTACAGATACGCAGTATTTT.

The rearrangement joins TRBV11-2 to TRBJ2-7; 8 bases line up with TRBD2. This CDR3 region has 17 residues. Unmatched junction bases numbered 16, after V lost 5 bases and J lost 4 bases. The germline V gene has CDR1 SGHAT and CDR2 FQNNGV. The CDR3 DNA reads TGTGCCAGCAGCAACCTTTTCCGGCGGGAGGCCACTTACGAGCAGTACTTC. As protein: CASSNLFRREATYEQYF.

The chain uses TRBV29-1 and TRBJ2-2, with 8 positions matching TRBD1. The CDR3 consists of 13 residues. Trimming at V came to 7 bases and at J to 5 bases, leaving 6 bases not matched to a gene. Germline V gene data show CDR1 as SQVTM and CDR2 as ANQGSEA. The DNA for the CDR3 is TGCAGCGCTGACAGGGGCTCAACCGGGGAGCTGTTTTTT. Amino acids: CSADRGSTGELFF.

The chain links TRBV6-5 to TRBJ2-2; 7 bases fit TRBD2. The trim removed 8 bases at V and 1 base at J, leaving 4 bases unmatched. The CDR3 has 14 amino acids. Germline V gene data show CDR1 as MNHEY and CDR2 as SVGAGI. The CDR3 here is CASVSGQNTGELFF. For the CDR3, the DNA is TGTGCCAGCGTTAGCGGGCAGAACACCGGGGAGCTGTTTTTT.

Here the CDR3 DNA reads TGTGCCAGCAGCCAAGGATGGGGGCCCCAAGAGACCCAGTACTTC. It encodes CASSQGWGPQETQYF. This chain links TRBV14 with TRBJ2-5, with a weak D call TRBD1 (6 bases). Trimming cost V 1 base and J 1 base, with 10 bases left between them. This CDR3 has 15 residues. From germline, CDR1 is SGHDN and CDR2 FVKESK.

This clone has only one observation. The chain has TRBV10-2 and TRBJ2-7; 12 bases line up with TRBD2. The CDR3 contains 15 residues. Germline assignment: CDR1 WSHSY and CDR2 SAAADI. After removal of 6 bases from V and 0 bases from J, the junction contained 3 bases not matched to a gene. CDR3 loop: CASRLAGGSSYEQYF. DNA for the CDR3: TGCGCCAGCAGGCTAGCGGGAGGGTCCTCCTACGAGCAGTACTTC.

The chain is built from TRBV27 and TRBJ1-4; 11 nucleotides match TRBD1. The ends lost 5 bases at V and 7 bases at J; junction bases unmatched: 3. CDR1 is MNHEY and CDR2 is SMNVEV in the germline V gene (reference sequence). The CDR3 totals 14 residues. This CDR3 is CASSRTGGGEKLFF. The CDR3 DNA is TGTGCCAGCAGTAGGACAGGGGGCGGTGAAAAACTGTTTTTT.

The chain carries TRBV6-1 and TRBJ2-3; TRBD1 agrees at 7 bases. The CDR3 is 16 residues long. Looked up from germline, CDR1 is MNHNS and CDR2 is SASEGT. Losses at the gene ends were 4 bases for V and 2 bases for J; bases not matched to a gene: 9. The CDR3 region has the DNA TGTGCCAGCAGTGCCAATCCGGGACAGAACACAGATACGCAGTATTTT. Its translation: CASSANPGQNTDTQYF.

V usage is TRBV5-6 and J usage is TRBJ2-3; D is unclear. The germline CDR1 and CDR2 sequences are SGHDT and YYEEEE. The length of the CDR3 is 15 residues. Trimming pared 0 bases from V and 2 bases from J, leaving 10 bases between. The DNA of the CDR3 is TGTGCCAGCAGCTTGGGTAGAAGACTCACAGATACGCAGTATTTT. Its protein is CASSLGRRLTDTQYF.

The genes are TRBV11-2 and TRBJ2-7, with 8 nucleotides matching TRBD2. Per germline, CDR1 SGHAT and CDR2 FQNNGV. The V segment lost 6 bases and the J segment 3 bases; nucleotides outside the gene matches: 13. This CDR3 is 16 amino acids long. The CDR3 nucleotides read TGTGCCAGCAGTGGCTGGGGCGGGAGGCGTGACTACGAGCAGTACTTC. Translated: CASSGWGGRRDYEQYF.

This clone appeared a few times. The chain recombines TRBV11-2 with TRBJ2-1; possibly TRBD2 for D (7 bases). There are 13 residues in the CDR3. V lost 6 bases and J 5 bases, leaving 11 bases between the germline ends. The germline V gene has CDR1 SGHAT and CDR2 FQNNGV. The CDR3 region has the DNA TGTGCCAGCAGTTGGGAGGGGGACAATGAGCAGTTCTTC. Protein: CASSWEGDNEQFF.

This clone has just a few counts. The chain employs TRBV29-1 and TRBJ2-2, with D unclear. The CDR3 is 13 residues long. CDR1 is SQVTM and CDR2 is ANQGSEA in the germline V gene. The V end lost 5 bases, the J end lost 3 bases, and 10 bases lay between the germline ends. CDR3 in DNA: TGCAGCGTTATAGCTGGCTACACCGGGGAGCTGTTTTTT. Encoded protein: CSVIAGYTGELFF.

This clone was counted only a few times. V gene TRBV7-6 combines with J gene TRBJ2-7; TRBD2 agrees at 9 bases. The CDR3 is 16 amino acids. The germline gives CDR1 SGHVS, CDR2 FNYEAQ. The V gene end was trimmed by 0 bases and the J gene end by 3 bases; junction bases not matched to a gene: 6. The CDR3 region is CASSLASGSTIYEQYF. The CDR3 DNA sequence: TGTGCCAGCAGCTTAGCTAGCGGGAGTACTATCTACGAGCAGTACTTC.

The CDR3 nucleotides read TGTGCCAGCAGCCTGACAGGGGAGGATGAAAAACTGTTTTTT. Protein sequence: CASSLTGEDEKLFF. This chain connects TRBV4-2 to TRBJ1-4; TRBD1 matches 8 bases. The CDR3 sequence is 14 residues long. Per the germline V gene, CDR1 is LGHNA and CDR2 is YNFKEQ. V lost 4 bases and J lost 6; bases outside the gene matches: 4.

The V call is TRBV2, the J call TRBJ2-5; no definite D call. CDR1 is SNHLY and CDR2 is FYNNEI in the germline V gene. The V and J ends lost 8 bases and 4 bases respectively, with 8 bases between them. The CDR3 extends over 11 amino acids. The CDR3 nucleotides read TGTGCCAGCGCCCCGGGAGAGACCCAGTACTTC. Amino acid sequence: CASAPGETQYF.

This clone was found once. This chain uses TRBV18 with TRBJ2-1, with 9 positions matching TRBD2. Germline V gene sequence: CDR1 KGHSH, CDR2 LQKENI. Unmatched junction bases numbered 10, after V lost 0 bases and J lost 7 bases. The CDR3 extends over 17 amino acids. CDR3: CASSPPIGSGRKNEQFF. In DNA, the CDR3 is TGTGCCAGCTCACCACCGATTGGTAGCGGGAGAAAAAATGAGCAGTTCTTC.

V gene TRBV4-2 combines with J gene TRBJ2-2; 9 positions agree with TRBD2. The V and J ends lost 4 bases and 4 bases, in that order; junction bases with no gene match: 13. The CDR3 extends over 18 amino acids. Per the germline V gene, CDR1 is LGHNA and CDR2 is YNFKEQ. CDR3 in DNA: TGTGCCAGCAGCCTCAGGGGGTTGTTAGCGGGAGCCACCGGGGAGCTGTTTTTT. Protein product: CASSLRGLLAGATGELFF.